The 17 T cell receptor beta chains given below trace back to one sample, sequenced in a study of CD8 T cells in ankylosing spondylitis. Regarding the study as a whole: A motif in TCR beta, a set of seven to nine highly homologous variants, appeared characteristic of ankylosing spondylitis blood.

For these TCRs, the target antigens are not known. MiXCR was run by TCRdb on the 5' RACE reads, yielding one entry per CDR3 protein. There are hundreds of thousands of distinct CDR3 sequences in the sample; about 13% occur only once, and 6.8% lies in the top ten. The sequencing input was blood, either unsorted or a sorted T cell fraction (not recorded which). The receptors stem from a male donor with ankylosing spondylitis.

This clonotype was observed many times. The rearrangement links TRBV3-1 to TRBJ2-1, with TRBD2 as a possible D gene (6 bases). V lost 4 bases to trimming and J lost 3 bases, with 16 bases between them. This CDR3 contains 16 residues. Germline assignment: CDR1 LGHDT and CDR2 YNNKEL (reference sequence). The CDR3 sequence is CASSPRGSGYYNEQFF. CDR3 DNA: TGTGCCAGCAGCCCCCGTGGTAGCGGATACTACAATGAGCAGTTCTTC.

This clonotype was counted a few times. The chain uses TRBV25-1 and TRBJ2-5; D is unresolved. The CDR3 covers 17 residues. V lost 6 bases and J 0 bases, leaving 20 bases between the germline ends. Germline CDR1 is MGHDK and CDR2 is SYGVNS. The CDR3 nucleotides read TGTGCCAGCAGCGATTCGATAGGGCAGCCATACCAAGAGACCCAGTACTTC. This codes for CASSDSIGQPYQETQYF.

This clonotype appeared a few times. The chain has TRBV27 and TRBJ1-4; D not certain. The CDR3 totals 16 residues. V was cut by 5 bases and J by 0 bases, with 13 bases left in between. The germline V gene encodes CDR1 MNHEY and CDR2 SMNVEV (reference sequence). This CDR3 reads CASSPFVLATNEKLFF. DNA of the CDR3: TGTGCCAGCAGTCCGTTCGTACTTGCAACTAATGAAAAACTGTTTTTT.

A few counts support this clonotype. The gene calls are TRBV11-1 and TRBJ2-7, with 10 bases that match TRBD2. The junction had 19 bases not matched to a gene; V was cut back by 4 bases and J by 7 bases. This CDR3 spans 18 amino acids. Germline-derived CDR1 and CDR2 are SGHAT and FQDESV (reference sequence). CDR3 protein: CASSSNSGGSGRATEQYF. CDR3 in DNA: TGTGCCAGCAGCTCGAATAGCGGCGGGAGCGGGAGGGCAACTGAGCAGTACTTC.

This clonotype showed up just a few times. The chain uses TRBV20-1 and TRBJ1-6, with D perhaps matching TRBD1 (5 bases). CDR3 length: 18 amino acids. The germline V gene encodes CDR1 DFQATT and CDR2 SNEGSKA (reference sequence). Trimming shortened V by 0 bases and J by 0 bases, and 15 bases separated the two germline ends. CDR3 nucleotides: TGCAGTGCTAGAGATCTGAGGACACTAAGCTCCTATAATTCACCCCTCCACTTT. Its translation: CSARDLRTLSSYNSPLHF.

The chain carries TRBV6-5 and TRBJ2-1; D is ambiguous. V was shortened by 7 bases and J by 9 bases, with 10 bases between the two germline ends. The CDR3 runs to 11 residues. CDR1 MNHEY and CDR2 SVGAGI come from the germline V gene. The CDR3 DNA reads as TGTGCCAGCAAACACGCCCGTGAGCAGTTCTTC. This sequence encodes CASKHAREQFF.

V is TRBV11-2 and J is TRBJ2-3; D perhaps matches TRBD2 (5 bases). CDR1 and CDR2 (germline): SGHAT, FQNNGV. The V end was cut by 8 bases, the J end by 0 bases, with 15 bases between. This CDR3 has 15 residues. In nucleotides, the CDR3 is TGTGCCAGCCACCTGCGGGCCGGCAGCACAGATACGCAGTATTTT. It specifies CASHLRAGSTDTQYF.

This clonotype was seen many times. The rearrangement uses TRBV3-1 and TRBJ2-1; TRBD2 might be the D (5 bases). The CDR3 covers 15 residues. Looked up from germline, CDR1 is LGHDT and CDR2 is YNNKEL (reference sequence). The ends were cut back, 1 base at V and 3 bases at J, with 10 bases in the middle. CDR3 sequence: CASSQAGLDYNEQFF. The CDR3 DNA reads as TGTGCCAGCAGCCAAGCCGGACTCGACTACAATGAGCAGTTCTTC.

This clonotype was counted at least ten times. The rearrangement uses TRBV15 and TRBJ2-1; maybe TRBD1 (6 bases). The V gene's germline CDR1 is LNHNV and CDR2 YYDKDF (reference sequence). Trimming took 1 base from V and 6 from J, leaving 16 bases between them. The CDR3 covers 16 residues. The DNA of the CDR3 is TGTGCCACCAGCAGAGGACAGACAGGATGGTTCAATGAGCAGTTCTTC. Protein: CATSRGQTGWFNEQFF. The complete variable domain, with remaining parts taken from reference TRBV15 and TRBJ2-1, reads DAMVIQNPRYQVTQFGKPVTLSCSQTLNHNVMYWYQQKSSQAPKLLFHYYDKDFNNEADTPDNFQSRRPNTSFCFLDIRSPGLGDTAMYLCATSRGQTGWFNEQFFGPGTRLTVL.

CDR3 in DNA: TGTGCCAGCAGCACACCCAGACTAGCGGCCACAGATACGCAGTATTTT. Its protein product is CASSTPRLAATDTQYF. The rearrangement uses TRBV11-3 and TRBJ2-3, with 9 bases that match TRBD2. Germline V gene data show CDR1 as SGHNT and CDR2 as YENEEA. The V segment lost 5 bases and the J segment 2 bases; nucleotides outside the gene matches: 8. There are 16 residues in the CDR3.

This clonotype was recorded many times. The gene calls are TRBV5-5 and TRBJ2-3, with D perhaps matching TRBD1 or TRBD2 (5 bases each). The CDR3 is made up of 13 amino acids. Between the trimmed V and J ends, which lost 4 bases and 3 bases, there was a span of 9 bases. Germline V gene lookup returns CDR1 SGHKS and CDR2 YYEKEE (reference sequence). The DNA of the CDR3 is TGTGCCAGCAGCGTGGGGACGACAGATACGCAGTATTTT. This gives the protein CASSVGTTDTQYF. The full variable domain, rest sourced from reference TRBV5-5 and TRBJ2-3, is DAGVTQSPTHLIKTRGQQVTLRCSPISGHKSVSWYQQVLGQGPQFIFQYYEKEERGRGNFPDRFSARQFPNYSSELNVNALLLGDSALYLCASSVGTTDTQYFGPGTRLTVL.

V and J are TRBV12-3 or TRBV12-4 and TRBJ2-1, with a tentative D call TRBD2 (6 bases). CDR3 length: 13 residues. The germline V and J ends were trimmed by 3 bases and 9 bases, with 12 bases remaining between them. The CDR3: CASSFTSRVEQFF. The CDR3 DNA reads TGTGCCAGCAGTTTTACTAGCAGGGTTGAGCAGTTCTTC.

This clonotype was recorded many times. This chain uses TRBV20-1 with TRBJ2-7, with D hard to call. This CDR3 contains 10 residues. V lost 3 bases and J lost 6, with 6 bases in between. Germline CDR1 and CDR2: DFQATT and SNEGSKA (reference sequence). This CDR3 reads CSASPAEQYF. The CDR3 nucleotides are TGCAGTGCTAGTCCAGCCGAGCAGTACTTC.

In its sample, this clonotype was seen a few times. The J gene is TRBJ1-4, the V gene TRBV2; TRBD1 agrees at 10 bases. V lost 3 bases to trimming and J lost 8 bases; unmatched junction nucleotides: 6. The CDR3 covers 15 residues. CDR1 and CDR2 (germline): SNHLY, FYNNEI. The CDR3 sequence: CASSETGGGYEKLFF. DNA for the CDR3: TGTGCCAGCAGTGAGACAGGGGGCGGCTACGAAAAACTGTTTTTT.

This clonotype appeared once. The genes are TRBV20-1 and TRBJ2-1; no definite D call. CDR3 size: 12 residues. Germline CDR1 reads DFQATT; CDR2 reads SNEGSKA (reference sequence). V was pared by 6 bases and J by 8 bases, with 14 bases between. CDR3 DNA: TGCAGTGCCACCGACCAGCACCATGAGCAGTTCTTC. It yields the protein CSATDQHHEQFF.

This clonotype was detected a few times. V and J are TRBV7-2 and TRBJ2-5, with a tentative D call TRBD2 (6 bases). The CDR3 sequence is 15 residues long. Deletions cut 1 base from V and 4 bases from J, with 13 bases between. Germline-derived CDR1 and CDR2 are SGHTA and FQGNSA. The chain's CDR3 is CASSLGGVGPETQYF. In DNA, the CDR3 is TGTGCCAGCAGCTTAGGGGGGGTAGGGCCAGAGACCCAGTACTTC.

The chain recombines TRBV5-1 with TRBJ1-2, with unresolved D. Trimming removed 4 bases at V and 8 bases at J, with 18 bases between. Germline V gene data show CDR1 as SGHRS and CDR2 as YFSETQ. This CDR3 comprises 14 residues. This CDR3 reads CASSPVGSDGGYTF. In nucleotides, the CDR3 is TGCGCCAGCAGCCCGGTGGGATCCGATGGGGGCTACACCTTC.